These 13 T cell receptor beta chains originate from one sample sequenced in a study of CD8+ T cells in alopecia areata. The sample's treatment: oral pan-JAK inhibitor, 5-10 mg twice daily. TCR sequencing used cDNA made by reverse transcription of extracted RNA. Libraries were prepared by immunoSEQ multiplex PCR; TCRdb keeps only in-frame clonotypes and omits some of them. The sample holds about 200,000 clones, 50% to 60% seen once. The source material was CD4+ T cells sorted from blood, sampled at week 4, from a patient treated with tofacitinib. These receptors were taken from a human donor with alopecia areata.

In this sample, this clone turned up a few times. V is TRBV7-9 and J is TRBJ1-2; the D is unclear. Trimming pared 5 bases from V and 8 bases from J, leaving 9 bases between. The germline V gene has CDR1 SEHNR and CDR2 FQNEAQ (reference sequence). The CDR3 consists of 11 residues. As DNA, the CDR3 is TGTGCCAGCAGCCACAGCGGAGGCTACACCTTC. This encodes CASSHSGGYTF. The full variable domain, rest sourced from reference TRBV7-9 and TRBJ1-2, is DTGVSQNPRHKITKRGQNVTFRCDPISEHNRLYWYRQTLGQGPEFLTYFQNEAQLEKSRLLSDRFSAERPKGSFSTLEIQRTEQGDSAMYLCASSHSGGYTFGSGTRLTVV.

The rearrangement links TRBV6-5 to TRBJ1-5; weak D call: TRBD1 (5 bases). V lost 6 bases and J 4 bases, leaving 13 bases between the germline ends. Germline assignment: CDR1 MNHEY and CDR2 SVGAGI. This CDR3 region has 14 residues. CDR3 in DNA: TGTGCCAGCAGGCCCTGGGGGGAGAATCAGCCCCAGCATTTT. It translates to CASRPWGENQPQHF.

This clone was seen only once. The rearrangement joins TRBV2 to TRBJ1-2; TRBD1 matches at 9 bases. V trimming: 7 bases; J trimming: 3 bases; junction bases outside the gene matches: 6. The CDR3 contains 14 residues. Per the germline V gene, CDR1 is SNHLY and CDR2 is FYNNEI. In DNA, the CDR3 is TGTGCCAGCACTATGGACAGGGGCGACTATGGCTACACCTTC. Encoded protein: CASTMDRGDYGYTF.

This clone was observed a few times. The CDR3 DNA is TGTGCCTGGAGTCGAACAGGGCGCTTCTACGAGCAGTACTTC. It specifies CAWSRTGRFYEQYF. This chain connects TRBV30 to TRBJ2-7; tentatively, D is TRBD1 (6 bases). This CDR3 comprises 14 residues. The germline V gene has CDR1 GTSNPN and CDR2 SVGIG (reference sequence). Trimming removed 2 bases at V and 3 bases at J, with 14 bases between.

The chain carries TRBV7-2 and TRBJ1-4; D not certain. There are 13 residues in the CDR3. With 0 bases removed from V and 7 bases from J, the gap between germline ends came to 6 bases. Germline V gene lookup returns CDR1 SGHTA and CDR2 FQGNSA. CDR3 residues: CASSLAYREKLFF. CDR3 coding DNA: TGTGCCAGCAGCTTAGCATACCGTGAAAAACTGTTTTTT.

J is TRBJ1-2 and V is TRBV7-2, with D unresolved. The CDR3 totals 14 residues. Trimming removed 7 bases from V and 8 bases from J, with 20 bases in between. CDR1 SGHTA and CDR2 FQGNSA come from the germline V gene. Here the CDR3 DNA reads TGTGCCAGCACCGAAGCGACGAGGCTGAGGGGCTACACCTTC. It translates to CASTEATRLRGYTF.

The chain combines TRBV29-1 with TRBJ2-3, with 11 bases aligning to TRBD2. The ends lost 6 bases at V and 2 bases at J; junction bases unmatched: 7. Germline-derived CDR1 and CDR2 are SQVTM and ANQGSEA. This CDR3 contains 15 residues. The CDR3 nucleotides are TGCAGCGTCCCTACTAGCGGGGGAGTCACAGATACGCAGTATTTT. The encoded protein is CSVPTSGGVTDTQYF.

The chain links TRBV18 to TRBJ1-6; 8 bases are shared with TRBD1. J was trimmed by 11 bases and V by 6 bases; bases with no gene match: 9. Germline V gene lookup returns CDR1 KGHSH and CDR2 LQKENI. CDR3 size: 14 residues. CDR3 loop: CASSPDREGTPLHF. The DNA of the CDR3 is TGTGCCAGCTCCCCGGACAGGGAGGGGACACCCCTCCACTTT. Combining the CDR3 with reference TRBV18 and TRBJ1-6 gives the whole variable domain NAGVMQNPRHLVRRRGQEARLRCSPMKGHSHVYWYRQLPEEGLKFMVYLQKENIIDESGMPKERFSAEFPKEGPSILRIQQVVRGDSAAYFCASSPDREGTPLHFGNGTRLTVT.

The V gene is TRBV28, the J gene TRBJ1-2, with D perhaps TRBD1 (6 bases). The CDR3 extends over 16 amino acids. V was cut by 5 bases and J by 2 bases, with 18 bases left in between. Germline assignment: CDR1 MDHEN and CDR2 SYDVKM. Here the CDR3 reads CASSVHRVDSNYGYTF. Written as DNA, the CDR3 is TGTGCCAGCAGTGTTCACAGGGTCGATTCAAACTATGGCTACACCTTC.

The rearrangement uses TRBV4-1 and TRBJ2-5, with TRBD2 identical over 8 bases. Per the germline V gene, CDR1 is MGHRA and CDR2 is YSYEKL. The CDR3 is 16 residues long. The trim removed 0 bases at V and 5 bases at J, leaving 8 bases unmatched. CDR3 region: CASSQDNGGAGETQYF. The CDR3 region has the DNA TGCGCCAGCAGCCAAGATAACGGGGGGGCCGGGGAGACCCAGTACTTC.

Written as DNA, the CDR3 is TGTGCCAGCAGCTTATTAGCGGGGGCACAGACTACGCAGTATTTT. Residues: CASSLLAGAQTTQYF. The rearrangement links TRBV7-3 to TRBJ2-3, with 9 bases that match TRBD2. CDR3 length equals 15 residues. Germline lookup yields CDR1 SGHTA and CDR2 FQGTGA. Trimming removed 2 bases from V and 8 bases from J; junction bases left unmatched: 8.

The chain joins TRBV5-1 to TRBJ2-6, with 9 bases fitting TRBD1. The CDR3 runs 15 residues. The junction had 5 bases not matched to a gene; V was cut back by 4 bases and J by 6 bases. Germline CDR1 SGHRS, CDR2 YFSETQ. CDR3 loop: CASSQRTGEANVLTF. The CDR3, as DNA: TGCGCCAGCAGCCAGAGGACAGGGGAGGCCAACGTCCTGACTTTC.

In this sample, this clone turned up a few times. Distinct nucleotide sequences in the sample also encode this CDR3. The chain is built from TRBV18 and TRBJ1-1; D possibly corresponds to TRBD1 (5 bases). From germline, CDR1 is KGHSH and CDR2 LQKENI. This CDR3 contains 13 residues. Between the trimmed V and J ends, which lost 3 bases and 1 base, there was a span of 6 bases. For the CDR3, the DNA is TGTGCCAGCTCACCTCAGGGGAACACTGAAGCTTTCTTT. This gives the protein CASSPQGNTEAFF.